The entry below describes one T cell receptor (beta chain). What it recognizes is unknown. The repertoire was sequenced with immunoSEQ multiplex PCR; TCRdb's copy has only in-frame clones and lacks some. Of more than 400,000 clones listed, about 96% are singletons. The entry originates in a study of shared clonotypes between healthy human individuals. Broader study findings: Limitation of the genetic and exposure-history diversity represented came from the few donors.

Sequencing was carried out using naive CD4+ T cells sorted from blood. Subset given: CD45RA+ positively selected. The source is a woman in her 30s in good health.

CDR3 in amino acids: CASSQTGPGSPLHF. CDR3 in DNA: TGTGCCAGCAGCCAGACAGGGCCCGGATCACCCCTCCACTTT. V is TRBV7-9 and J is TRBJ1-6, with 7 bases identical to TRBD1. Germline lookup yields CDR1 SEHNR and CDR2 FQNEAQ (reference sequence). V gave up 5 bases and J gave up 10 bases; unmatched junction bases: 8. The CDR3 runs 14 residues.